A selection of T cell receptor beta chains follows, all from one sample in a study of shared clonotypes between healthy human individuals. Produced via immunoSEQ multiplex PCR; TCRdb's table is partial and in-frame only. The sample has 2 million to 2.5 million clones, over 85% seen once. The sequenced material came from naive CD4+ T cells from PBMCs. Source of these receptors: a man between 18 and 35 years old in good health. Some clones in this sample may be carry-over from other donors' samples. CDR3s include the opening cysteine and the closing phenylalanine or tryptophan. The D gene is left open where the match is weak. Expanded clones are given a class, and other clones once, few, many or no size at all.

TRBV7-3	TRBD2	-	TRBJ2-1	TGTGCCAGCAGCTTAGGGACTAGCGGTTACAATGAGCAGTTCTTC	CASSLGTSGYNEQFF
TRBV4-3	TRBD1	once	TRBJ1-2	TGCGCCAGCAGCCAGGGGACAGGGGGCGTCTCGAGCTACACCTTC	CASSQGTGGVSSYTF
TRBV29-1	-	-	TRBJ2-5	TGCAGCGGGGGTGGCAGGGCCGGGGAGACCCAGTACTTC	CSGGGRAGETQYF
TRBV7-3	TRBD2	-	TRBJ2-7	TGTGCCAGCAGCCTCCGACTAGCGGGAGCGCGGGAGCAGTACTTC	CASSLRLAGAREQYF
TRBV9	TRBD1	-	TRBJ2-7	TGTGCCAGCAGCCCCCAGGGACAGACTTTATACGAGCAGTACTTC	CASSPQGQTLYEQYF
TRBV7-2	TRBD2	-	TRBJ2-7	TGTGCCAGCAGCACCGACGGGACTAGCGGCTCCTACGAGCAGTACTTC	CASSTDGTSGSYEQYF
TRBV9	TRBD2	-	TRBJ2-1	TGTGCCAGCAGCGTAGATTTACTAGCGGGAGCCCGGGAGCAGTTCTTC	CASSVDLLAGAREQFF
TRBV9	-	-	TRBJ2-1	TGTGCCAGCAGCGCCTCCGGGACCTACAATGAGCAGTTCTTC	CASSASGTYNEQFF
TRBV6-5	-	once	TRBJ2-1	TGTGCCAGCAGTTACTCACGGGACTTCTACAATGAGCAGTTCTTC	CASSYSRDFYNEQFF
TRBV6-5	-	-	TRBJ2-3	TGTGCCAGCAGTTCCCTCTTGGGCGCCACAGATACGCAGTATTTT	CASSSLLGATDTQYF
TRBV10-2	-	-	TRBJ2-7	TGCGCCAGCACCCCGGAAGTAGCGGCGACCTCCTACGAGCAGTACTTC	CASTPEVAATSYEQYF
TRBV28	-	-	TRBJ1-1	TGTGCCAGCAAAGGAGTAGGGGGTACTGAAGCTTTCTTT	CASKGVGGTEAFF
TRBV28	-	-	TRBJ2-5	TGTGCCAGCAGTTCACAGGCTGAACGAGGGGAGACCCAGTACTTC	CASSSQAERGETQYF
TRBV6-5	-	-	TRBJ2-7	TGTGCCAGCAGTTACGGAGGGGTCTACGAGCAGTACTTC	CASSYGGVYEQYF
TRBV5-1	-	few	TRBJ1-5	TGCGCCAGCAGCTTGGGAGTTGGTCAGCCCCAGCATTTT	CASSLGVGQPQHF
TRBV5-1	-	-	TRBJ2-1	TGCGCCAGCAGCTTGAATAATGAGCAGTTCTTC	CASSLNNEQFF
TRBV5-4	TRBD2	-	TRBJ2-7	TGTGCCAGCAGCTTGGCTGGTAGCGGGAGGACCTACGAGCAGTACTTC	CASSLAGSGRTYEQYF
TRBV7-9	TRBD2	-	TRBJ2-7	TGTGCCAGCAGCCAAGTGGGGACTATCTCCTACGAGCAGTACTTC	CASSQVGTISYEQYF
TRBV5-5	-	-	TRBJ1-5	TGTGCCAGCAGCTTGATCCCGAATCAGCCCCAGCATTTT	CASSLIPNQPQHF
TRBV4-1	TRBD2	-	TRBJ2-3	TGCGCCAGCAGCCCCCTTTTGACTAGCGGCACAGATACGCAGTATTTT	CASSPLLTSGTDTQYF
TRBV30	-	-	TRBJ2-7	TGTGCCTGGAGTGACACCTTTAACAGGGTACACGAGCAGTACTTC	CAWSDTFNRVHEQYF
TRBV29-1	TRBD1	-	TRBJ2-7	TGCAGCGTTGAGGGACCGGGTGGGACAGTAGGAGACGAGCAGTACTTC	CSVEGPGGTVGDEQYF
TRBV6-6	TRBD1	-	TRBJ1-2	TGTGCCAGCAGCCCCGGACAGGACTATGGCTACACCTTC	CASSPGQDYGYTF
TRBV7-3	-	-	TRBJ2-3	TGTGCCAGCATGGAAGAGGGAGGGGGGACAGATACGCAGTATTTT	CASMEEGGGTDTQYF
TRBV7-2	TRBD1	-	TRBJ2-7	TGTGCCAGCAGGAGACAGGGGGTTTCCTACGAGCAGTACTTC	CASRRQGVSYEQYF
TRBV19	TRBD1	-	TRBJ2-1	TGTGCCAGTAGTATAGGCGACAGGGGGCTTGAGCAGTTCTTC	CASSIGDRGLEQFF
TRBV28	-	-	TRBJ1-2	TGTGCCAGCAGTAGAAATCACAGGAGCTACACCTTC	CASSRNHRSYTF
TRBV28	-	once	TRBJ2-5	TGTGCCAGCAGTACAAGAGGAGAAAGCCAAGAGACCCAGTACTTC	CASSTRGESQETQYF